This passage covers 10 T cell receptor beta chains from one sample sequenced in a study of CD8 T cells in Susac syndrome. Roughly 0.45 to 1 ug RNA was reverse transcribed with random hexamers. TCRdb fed the immunoSEQ multiplex PCR reads into MiXCR, producing one record per CDR3 protein. This table has about 100,000 distinct CDR3 sequences, about 95% appearing once. Material for sequencing was CD8+ T cells from PBMCs. These receptors were obtained from a human donor with Susac syndrome.

The chain recombines TRBV7-3 with TRBJ2-1; perhaps TRBD2 as D (6 bases). V was trimmed by 2 bases and J by 0 bases, leaving 14 bases between them. The CDR3 length is 17 residues. The germline gives CDR1 SGHTA, CDR2 FQGTGA. The CDR3: CASSLPGGAASYNEQFF. Written as DNA, the CDR3 is TGTGCCAGCAGCTTACCCGGCGGGGCCGCCTCCTACAATGAGCAGTTCTTC.

The rearrangement links TRBV23-1 to TRBJ2-3, with D perhaps matching TRBD2 (6 bases). TRBV23-1 is treated as an ORF (open reading frame) with a function not yet certain. V dropped 0 bases and J dropped 6 bases, with 13 bases sitting between them. The CDR3 sequence is 15 residues long. The CDR3 here is CASSQSRDSGDTQYF. The CDR3 DNA reads as TGCGCCAGCAGTCAATCCCGGGACTCGGGGGATACGCAGTATTTT.

The gene calls are TRBV29-1 and TRBJ2-4, with D maybe TRBD2 (5 bases). This CDR3 contains 12 residues. CDR1 is SQVTM and CDR2 is ANQGSEA in the germline V gene. V gave up 1 base and J gave up 8 bases, with 9 bases separating them. CDR3 in amino acids: CSVEVGEYIQYF. In DNA, the CDR3 is TGCAGCGTTGAAGTCGGGGAATACATTCAGTACTTC.

The chain uses TRBV12-3 or TRBV12-4 and TRBJ2-6, with D unclear. CDR3 length equals 14 residues. Trimming took off 5 bases at V and 0 bases at J, with 5 bases between the two ends. The CDR3 nucleotides read TGTGCCAGCAGTCTAAGCTCTGGGGCCAACGTCCTGACTTTC. It is translated as CASSLSSGANVLTF.

This sequence joins TRBV5-1 and TRBJ2-1; D gene uncertain. This CDR3 region has 11 residues. V was pared by 4 bases and J by 7 bases, with 6 bases between. CDR1 SGHRS and CDR2 YFSETQ come from the germline V gene. CDR3: CASSHGNEQFF. CDR3 coding DNA: TGCGCCAGCAGCCACGGGAATGAGCAGTTCTTC.

The chain combines TRBV29-1 with TRBJ2-5; D is ambiguous. Trimming took 1 base from V and 4 from J, leaving 10 bases between them. Germline CDR1 reads SQVTM; CDR2 reads ANQGSEA. This CDR3 comprises 13 residues. The CDR3 reads CSVEGPLAETQYF. The CDR3 DNA sequence: TGCAGCGTTGAAGGGCCGCTGGCAGAGACCCAGTACTTC.

The chain recombines TRBV14 with TRBJ1-1; D may be TRBD1 (6 bases). Germline CDR1 is SGHDN and CDR2 is FVKESK. The CDR3 loop spans 14 amino acids. Trimming left V 5 bases short and J 3 bases short, with 13 bases between. CDR3 region: CASSTGQIHTEAFF. Here the CDR3 DNA reads TGTGCCAGCAGCACCGGACAGATACACACTGAAGCTTTCTTT.

V gene TRBV24-1 combines with J gene TRBJ2-5; D uncertain. CDR1 is KGHDR and CDR2 is SFDVKD in the germline V gene. Trimming removed 2 bases from V and 4 bases from J, with 7 bases in between. The CDR3 consists of 13 residues. This CDR3 is CATSDSNVETQYF. Here the CDR3 DNA reads TGTGCCACCAGTGATTCTAATGTAGAGACCCAGTACTTC.

The chain carries TRBV29-1 and TRBJ1-4, with TRBD1 identical over 9 bases. Germline CDR1 and CDR2: SQVTM and ANQGSEA. J lost 8 bases, V lost 6 bases, and 10 bases had no gene match. This CDR3 is built from 14 residues. The CDR3 nucleotides read TGCAGCGTGTCCGGGACAGGGCTGAAGGAAAAACTGTTTTTT. Its protein product is CSVSGTGLKEKLFF. The whole variable domain, remainder taken from reference TRBV29-1 and TRBJ1-4, is SAVISQKPSRDICQRGTSLTIQCQVDSQVTMMFWYRQQPGQSLTLIATANQGSEATYESGFVIDKFPISRPNLTFSTLTVSNMSPEDSSIYLCSVSGTGLKEKLFFGSGTQLSVL.

The gene calls are TRBV12-3 or TRBV12-4 and TRBJ2-5; TRBD1 matches 7 bases. The CDR3 has 15 amino acids. V trimming: 5 bases; J trimming: 1 base; junction bases outside the gene matches: 7. For the CDR3, the DNA is TGTGCCAGCAGTATTCTCAGGGGGACCCAAGAGACCCAGTACTTC. Translation gives CASSILRGTQETQYF.